This T cell receptor beta chain emerged from a study of T cell responses to AZD1222 COVID-19 vaccine. Regarding the study as a whole: Donors were chiefly white British, with a greater number of females, and clonal diversity was perhaps underestimated. After the peak T cell response, and only then, were repertoires sampled. Baseline serology detected seropositivity in only 6 or 7 AZD1222 recipients.

Using immunoSEQ multiplex PCR, the repertoire was profiled, and TCRdb retains in-frame clones only, with some absent. The repertoire has some 90,000 clones, 70% to 90% of them found once; the top ten carry approximately 1.4%. V shed 0 bases and J 0 bases; nucleotides not matched to a gene: 16. CDR1 is MGHRA and CDR2 is YSYEKL in the germline V gene. The CDR3 extends over 20 amino acids. Worth noting for this clone: Its antigen is unknown.

This material consisted of peripheral blood, taken on day 0 of AZD1222 vaccination. This chain connects TRBV4-1 to TRBJ2-7, with 8 bases that match TRBD2. This sequence originates from an adult in good health. CDR3 protein: CASSQDSPGGAYLRSYEQYF. The DNA for the CDR3 is TGCGCCAGCAGCCAAGATTCTCCCGGGGGGGCCTACCTACGCTCCTACGAGCAGTACTTC.